The present entry profiles one T cell receptor (beta chain) with its context. There is no known antigen for this receptor. The record has no base qualities; no much larger clone is one base away. Trimming takes 3 bases from V and 6 bases from J, and the germline ends sit 12 bases apart. CDR1 SGHVS and CDR2 FQNEAQ are derived from the germline V gene. Its CDR3 holds 14 amino acids, cysteine through phenylalanine. The CDR3 DNA has 42 bases and is translated from base 1. The entry originates in a study of cytomegalovirus exposure and HLA in healthy donors (dated by TCRdb to 2016 to 2017). About the study as a whole: In an earlier analysis of under 600 of the donors, about 260 Gb of sequence data and 90 million to 120 million unique TCR beta sequences from roughly 180 million T cells were reported. The number of donors typed differed by locus, with roughly 620-630 for A, B, C, DRB1 and DQB1, 522 for DQA1, about 610 for DPA1, and some 450 for DPB1. Besides the first cohort of 666 subjects, a separate validation cohort made up of some 110 different subjects was used. Across about 370 genotyped donors of the cohort, an average of about 220,000 unique TCR beta nucleotide sequences per donor were sequenced, and about a sixth of those sequences were non-productive. In a later genetic analysis, genome-wide SNP genotypes for about 55% of the roughly 700 donors were used, and that subset was treated as a discovery cohort. Of the 398 genotyped donors, over 70% fell in the genetic ancestry cluster associated with self-reported Caucasian donors. Around 320 gigabases of sequencing data and 78 million or so unique TCR sequences were included in an early release covering over 600 HLA-typed donors. To decide whether each TCR beta V gene segment behaved as functional or pseudogenic, an earlier analysis of 587 of the donors relied on high-throughput TCR beta sequencing. The study combined high-throughput TCR immunosequencing, statistical association of individual TCRs with disease status, and machine learning to predict cytomegalovirus infection status. All discovery cohort repertoires had been generated using a single sequencing platform. A later analysis re-examined previously published TCR beta repertoires from just over 650 donors and added high-resolution HLA genotyping to investigate patterns of TCR occurrence. The study profiled the T cell repertoires of under 850 subjects by immunosequencing and related them to cytomegalovirus serostatus. The study aimed to test whether cataloging public T cell receptors could reveal signatures of past pathogen exposure. Roughly five DR-DQ haplotypes were handled as single units for association and clustering, since linkage in the cohort was strong. Rather than drawing on any new phenotypic data, the later analysis identified candidate immune exposures from TCR beta sequences and the way those sequences occurred across donors. Both class I and class II loci were covered by HLA typing, at four-digit resolution. Donor age, sex, ethnicity and CMV serostatus were compiled alongside the repertoire data. Broader findings and caveats from the paper: In a later analysis, the rate of TCR association differed among HLA loci, with DRB1 alleles having the most associated TCRs and HLA-C alleles having the fewest. In the study, some 160 TCR beta chains were listed as associated with cytomegalovirus. An earlier analysis of some 590 of the donors showed that most TCR beta V segments appeared in productive rearrangements either about 90% or about 30% of the time, which broadly matched IMGT annotations. The sequencing pipeline was judged likely to have produced a cluster of highly shared sequence variants as a technical artifact. In a later genetic analysis, a missense DCLRE1C variant was associated with V-gene and J-gene trimming of TCR beta chains, and the association was replicated in an independent cohort. A few of the identified cytomegalovirus-associated TCR beta chains were confirmed in vitro to be specific for cytomegalovirus antigens. In a later analysis, most CMV-associated TCR beta chains were found to appear HLA-restricted, with HLA associations seemingly driven largely by CMV exposure. Linkage disequilibrium might explain the correlated functional status among segregating V segments, but an unknown experimental factor could not be ruled out. A later analysis reported that several top co-occurrence clusters appeared linked to parvovirus B19, influenza, CMV and Epstein-Barr virus. The presence/absence analyses assumed that sequencing depth was roughly uniform across donors, and that assumption may not be true. A later analysis associated about 17,000 TCR beta sequences with specific HLA alleles at a false discovery rate of 0.05. Most TCR sequences were observed very rarely across donors, whereas some public TCRs were present in many individuals. In this cohort, only TCR beta chains were sequenced, and detectable features were limited by the absence of alpha or paired-chain data. In both the original and validation cohorts, the classifier was reported to diagnose cytomegalovirus status with high specificity and sensitivity. HLA typing was unavailable for some donors at each locus, so association tests used only the typed subset. The only immune exposure information available for the cohort was CMV serostatus. According to the authors, the approach could potentially be generalized to other disease states and immunological phenotypes. About 17 rarely observed V segments, including chromosome 9 orphons, were excluded from the earlier analysis of about 600 of the donors because counts were too low. Some IMGT-functional V segments, including TRBV6-2 and TRBV6-3, could not be told apart with the 87-base-pair reads, so those segments were excluded. A further reported finding was that TCR beta sequences accurately predicted the HLA-A and HLA-B alleles for most subjects in the first cohort. When HLA alleles, especially DR and DQ, strongly co-occurred, TCR associations were difficult to assign to individual alleles. In a later genetic analysis, fewer N-insertions in productive TCRs were reported among donors in an Asian-associated ancestry cluster than the roughly 700-donor mean. A later analysis found that HLA-associated TCR beta chains were more clonally expanded and had lower generation probabilities than equally common non-associated chains.

Libraries were constructed by the immunoSEQ multiplex PCR assay. For the multiplex PCR, a mixture combining 60 forward primers for TCR Vbeta segments and 13 reverse primers for TCR Jbeta segments was used. The CDR3 region of rearranged TCR beta genes was amplified from genomic DNA by a multiplex PCR assay. The amplified TCR beta libraries were sequenced on the Illumina HiSeq System as 87-base-pair reads. The original pipeline was this. A later analysis counted 65 million to 90 million unique TCR beta chains across the 550 to 800 repertoires, and roughly 10 million of these chains were shared by at least two donors. To remove PCR and sequencing errors, raw reads were error-corrected and collapsed into unique sequences using a nearest-neighbor algorithm that merged closely related sequences. CDR3 sequences were aligned to IMGT reference sequences to assign V, D and J gene segments. For a sequence to be retained, a match of at least six nucleotides was required to both a V gene segment and a J gene segment. A rearrangement counted as productive if the CDR3 had no stop codons and remained in frame with V and J, and every other rearrangement counted as non-productive. CDR3 was defined according to IMGT convention as the region running from the second conserved V-encoded cysteine to the conserved J-encoded phenylalanine. Sequences without an unambiguous match to a single V gene segment were excluded from the earlier analysis of 450 to 750 of the donors. An earlier analysis of around 600 of the donors classified V segments as functional when productive rearrangements were above 56.7% and as segregating when the standard deviation between donors was above 5%. A statistical classification framework was built to diagnose cytomegalovirus status from the catalog of TCR beta chain sequences. A later analysis assigned V and J genes by comparing TCR nucleotide sequences with IMGT/GENE-DB human TR gene sequences. In a later analysis, CDR3 sequences and most-parsimonious VDJ recombination scenarios were assigned using the TCRdist pipeline. In a later analysis, each TCR beta chain was defined by its CDR3 amino acid sequence together with its V-gene family, and reads lacking a unique V-gene family were excluded. As a way to deal with suspected cross-contamination and a sequencing artifact, a later analysis dropped 450 to 600 nucleotide sequences that were highly shared and had low generation probability. A later analysis calculated a clonal expansion index for each public chain from normalized within-repertoire ranks of inferred template counts. In a later analysis, generation probabilities were computed with a VDJ recombination model fitted to out-of-frame rearrangements, and the resulting probabilities were checked against IGoR. Hypergeometric tests were used in a later analysis to score TCR-TCR, TCR-HLA and TCR-CMV co-occurrence, with a repertoire-size bias correction applied to the TCR pairs. A later analysis estimated false discovery rates by permuting HLA or CMV assignments 20 times. In a later analysis, co-occurring TCRs were grouped using DBSCAN, with TCRdist sequence similarity added in when clustering inside HLA-allele-positive subsets. Co-occurrence clustering excluded repertoires with fewer than 30,000 or more than 120,000 public chains, plus five with anomalous nucleotide sharing. The clones in this table, taken by TCRdb from immuneACCESS, are in-frame only. Not every clone is retained; where verified, under half of the shortfall comes from an unresolved V gene, and the cause of the rest is unknown. V, J and clone size were drawn from that table, and D and trimming were deduced from the DNA. This sample is represented by tens of thousands of clones; roughly 76% of them were singletons. The top ten hold around 8.4% of the sample.

The cohort comprised fewer than 700 healthy bone marrow donors. At the time of sampling, every cohort member was nominally healthy, though immune exposures that went unrecorded were likely present. The donor tested CMV seropositive and was one of the 289 seropositive cohort members. Every donor gave a peripheral blood sample, and the peripheral blood mononuclear cells from that sample were used for TCR beta sequencing. Genomic DNA extraction from the blood cell samples was performed with the Qiagen DNeasy Blood Extraction Kit. Sequencing input: PBMCs. The source of this sequence is a woman in her twenties or thirties in good health and CMV-seropositive. The sequence joins TRBV7-8 to TRBJ1-3; the D gene is perhaps TRBD1, from 5 matching bases. The CDR3 region: CASSLAEGKNTIYF. The DNA sequence is given as TGTGCCAGCAGCTTGGCGGAGGGGAAAAACACCATATATTTT.